A selection of T cell receptor beta chains follows, all from one sample in a study of control samples from healthy donors and cancer patients. Method: immunoSEQ multiplex PCR; TCRdb's copy keeps in-frame clones and lacks some. The data hold around 140,000 clones, with around nine tenths observed a single time. The sequencing input was PBMCs. These receptors came from a man aged 45 to 65 with head and neck cancer. Both conserved end residues are trimmed from each CDR3. A clone size is listed for some rows: how often the clone was seen (once, few, many), or a class if it is expanded.

>13|TRBV10-1|NA
ASSVVAGGPDEQF
>13|TRBV6-2/TRBV6-3|NA
ASSYKRAGANVLT
>12|TRBV9|NA
ASSGGSRGETQY
>11|TRBV12-3/TRBV12-4|NA
ASTPPGGNEQF
>15|TRBV27|NA
ASSLRSPQGSVYEQY
>14|TRBV28|NA
ASSSPGGATNEKLF
>13|TRBV10-3|NA
AISDLAGSGNTIY
>10|TRBV7-9|NA
ASSLVGLTQY
>13|TRBV19|few
ASSLGTVGNQPQH
>12|TRBV18|NA
ASSLDRGVNEQF
>12|TRBV7-9|NA
ASSNGSGRWEQY
>13|TRBV10-2|NA
ASSRDRGMNTEAF
>16|TRBV28|NA
ASSLLGDMAATNEKLF
>13|TRBV11-2|NA
ASSLDGGPYNEQF
>12|TRBV10-1|NA
ASSDPGRQETQY
>12|TRBV11-3|NA
ASSLGGSTGELF
>11|TRBV7-8|NA
ASSLANTDTQY
>13|TRBV4-1|few
ASSPAGDPRDTQY
>14|TRBV19|NA
ASSNRDRGQNYGYT
>10|TRBV7-2|NA
ASSSTLGNEF
>11|TRBV27|NA
ASGLGSNQPQH
>13|TRBV7-9|NA
ASSLRTVSTGELF
>11|TRBV15|once
ATSRDRDNEQF
>13|TRBV6-5|NA
ASRGPPPASYGYT
>10|TRBV18|NA
ASSPQGLAGI
>11|TRBV12-3/TRBV12-4|NA
AARTGQNYGYT
>13|TRBV5-1|NA
ASSLDPATSTEAF
>13|TRBV6-6|NA
ASSSAAALGNTIY
>11|TRBV3-1/TRBV3-2|NA
ASSPRQGTEAF
>13|TRBV4-1|NA
ASSQAYGGAATQY
>12|TRBV19|NA
ASSMGTSPETQY
>11|TRBV20-1|many
SASDGPNQPQH
>11|TRBV29-1|once
SVSGTNTGELF
>12|TRBV19|once
ASSQRTVYNEQF
>14|TRBV6-5|NA
ASSYSRDRNYNEQF
>13|TRBV19|NA
ASSIRTANTGELF
>12|TRBV27|NA
ASIKRAPPDTQY
>14|TRBV6-5|NA
ASSYLSSGEGNEQF
>13|TRBV5-8|NA
ASSLVTGTPYEQY
>13|TRBV7-8|NA
ASSPFGGENQPQH
>13|TRBV27|NA
ASSSAGTGKAEAF
>11|TRBV7-6|NA
ASSPEVRGVGF
>13|TRBV18|once
ASSQAGTGNEKLF
>12|TRBV27|NA
ASSLAAEGYEQY
>10|TRBV5-1|NA
ASSTRPGEQF
>12|TRBV7-2|NA
ASSLGQGVYEQY
>13|TRBV7-5|once
ARSLAHSYWDEQF
>13|TRBV7-2|NA
ASSPYRVTNYGYT
>10|TRBV10-3|NA
AISDKEETQY
>12|TRBV19|NA
ASRTKDRNYGYT
>11|TRBV3-1/TRBV3-2|NA
ASSHRQAYEQY
>9|TRBV12-3/TRBV12-4|NA
ASSLGTEAF